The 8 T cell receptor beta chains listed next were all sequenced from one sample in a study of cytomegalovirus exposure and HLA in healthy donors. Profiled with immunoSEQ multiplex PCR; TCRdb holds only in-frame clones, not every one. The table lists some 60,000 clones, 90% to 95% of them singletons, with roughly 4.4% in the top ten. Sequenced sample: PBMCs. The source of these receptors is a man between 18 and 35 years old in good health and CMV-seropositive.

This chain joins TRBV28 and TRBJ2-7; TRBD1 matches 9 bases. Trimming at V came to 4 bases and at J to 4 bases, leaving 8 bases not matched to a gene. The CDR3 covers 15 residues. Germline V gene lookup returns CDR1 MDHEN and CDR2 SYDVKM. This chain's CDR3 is CASSYPTGTGYEQYF. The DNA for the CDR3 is TGTGCCAGCAGTTACCCGACCGGGACAGGGTACGAGCAGTACTTC.

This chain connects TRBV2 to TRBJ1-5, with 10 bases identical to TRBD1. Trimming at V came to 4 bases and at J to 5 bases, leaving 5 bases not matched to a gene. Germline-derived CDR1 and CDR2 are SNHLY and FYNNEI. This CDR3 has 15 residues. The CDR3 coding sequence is TGTGCCAGCAGTGCCGGGACAGGGGTTGATCAGCCCCAGCATTTT. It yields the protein CASSAGTGVDQPQHF.

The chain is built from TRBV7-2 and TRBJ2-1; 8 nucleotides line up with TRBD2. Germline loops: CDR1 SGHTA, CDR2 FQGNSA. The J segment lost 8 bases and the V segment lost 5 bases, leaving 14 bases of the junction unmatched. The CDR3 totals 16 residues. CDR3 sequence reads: CASSGRERERGDEQFF. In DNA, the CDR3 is TGTGCCAGCAGCGGGCGGGAGCGGGAGAGGGGCGATGAGCAGTTCTTC.

The CDR3 protein is CASTAGGFGEKLFF. Written as DNA, the CDR3 is TGCGCCAGCACCGCCGGAGGGTTTGGTGAAAAACTGTTTTTT. The rearrangement joins TRBV5-1 to TRBJ1-4; D gene unclear. Per germline, CDR1 SGHRS and CDR2 YFSETQ. The CDR3 is 14 amino acids. Trimming left V 6 bases short and J 7 bases short, with 16 bases between.

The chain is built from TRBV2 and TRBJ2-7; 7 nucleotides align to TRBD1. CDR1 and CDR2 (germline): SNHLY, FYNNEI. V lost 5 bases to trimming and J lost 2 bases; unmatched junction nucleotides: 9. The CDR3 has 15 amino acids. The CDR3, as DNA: TGTGCCAGCAGTAGGGAGACAGGGTGGGCCTACGAGCAGTACTTC. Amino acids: CASSRETGWAYEQYF.

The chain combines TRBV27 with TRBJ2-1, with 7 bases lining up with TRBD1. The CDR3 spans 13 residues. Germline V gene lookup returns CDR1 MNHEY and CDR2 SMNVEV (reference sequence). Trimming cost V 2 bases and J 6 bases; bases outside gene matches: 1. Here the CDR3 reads CASSLAGGNEQFF. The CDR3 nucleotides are TGTGCCAGCAGTTTAGCAGGGGGCAATGAGCAGTTCTTC.

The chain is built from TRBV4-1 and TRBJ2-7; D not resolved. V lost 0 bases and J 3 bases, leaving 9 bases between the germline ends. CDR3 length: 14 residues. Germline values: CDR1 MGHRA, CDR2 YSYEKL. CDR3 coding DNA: TGCGCCAGCAGCCAAGAGTCTGGCGGCTACGAGCAGTACTTC. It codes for CASSQESGGYEQYF.

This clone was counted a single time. For the CDR3, the DNA is TGTGCCAGCAGGGGGGCCCCTAGCACCGGGGAGCTGTTTTTT. This codes for CASRGAPSTGELFF. This rearrangement joins TRBV9 to TRBJ2-2, with D possibly being TRBD1 (6 bases). Germline lookup yields CDR1 SGDLS and CDR2 YYNGEE. The V gene lost 5 bases and the J gene lost 4 bases, with 12 bases spanning the gap. The CDR3 sequence is 14 residues long.